This TCR beta chain was recorded in a study of post-analysis software for immune sequencing data. Study overall: Patients with relapsing-remitting, secondary progressive and progressive-relapsing multiple sclerosis courses were all represented.

Incorporated into the TCR beta cDNA libraries were unique molecular identifiers, which served to reduce PCR and sequencing biases. TCRdb independently ran MiXCR on the PCR reads; one entry per CDR3 protein. The repertoire holds hundreds of thousands of distinct CDR3 sequences, with approximately 53% as singletons. The length of the CDR3 is 16 residues. Germline assignment: CDR1 SEHNR and CDR2 FQNEAQ (reference sequence). V lost 5 bases, J lost 2 bases, and 18 bases lay in between. Study results and limitations: Relative to controls, patients with multiple sclerosis showed significantly lower normalized Chao1 diversity. Relative to controls, patients had five TRBV segments at higher frequency, with TRBV5-6, TRBV5-1 and TRBV20-1 among these.

In regard to this clonotype: The antigen is undetermined.

This chain joins TRBV7-9 and TRBJ1-2, with D possibly matching TRBD1 (5 bases). Sample: blood. The clonotype comes from a girl aged 5 to 17 with multiple sclerosis. CDR3 coding DNA: TGTGCCAGCAGCCCCCGCGAAGGGGCGCGAAACTATGGCTACACCTTC. Translating gives CASSPREGARNYGYTF. Full variable domain (missing parts from reference TRBV7-9 and TRBJ1-2): DTGVSQNPRHKITKRGQNVTFRCDPISEHNRLYWYRQTLGQGPEFLTYFQNEAQLEKSRLLSDRFSAERPKGSFSTLEIQRTEQGDSAMYLCASSPREGARNYGYTFGSGTRLTVV.